Sequencing of this TCR beta chain was carried out in a study of T cells in Graves' hyperthyroidism and ophthalmopathy. V lost 5 bases, J lost 4 bases, and 13 bases stayed unmatched. The CDR3 is 16 residues long. This clonotype was counted many times. As yet, its antigen is unknown. Overall study results and limits: The model forecast ophthalmopathy, anticipating it by a median around 6.4 months before onset.

Template material for amplifying TCR beta CDR3 regions consisted of RNA transcripts. HTBI primers were the set used in a first-round RT-PCR of the TCR CDR3. TCRdb re-called the multiplex PCR reads with MiXCR, one entry per CDR3 protein. Of some 360,000 distinct CDR3 sequences in the sample, approximately 15% were seen once. The sample was blood. This TCR derives from a woman aged 55-69 years with Graves' hyperthyroidism. The V gene is TRBV12-3 or TRBV12-4, the J gene TRBJ2-7, with 8 nucleotides matching TRBD2. The CDR3 region has the DNA TGTGCCAGCAGTCAGAGACCGGGACTAGTCGGATACGAGCAGTACTTC. Amino acids: CASSQRPGLVGYEQYF.